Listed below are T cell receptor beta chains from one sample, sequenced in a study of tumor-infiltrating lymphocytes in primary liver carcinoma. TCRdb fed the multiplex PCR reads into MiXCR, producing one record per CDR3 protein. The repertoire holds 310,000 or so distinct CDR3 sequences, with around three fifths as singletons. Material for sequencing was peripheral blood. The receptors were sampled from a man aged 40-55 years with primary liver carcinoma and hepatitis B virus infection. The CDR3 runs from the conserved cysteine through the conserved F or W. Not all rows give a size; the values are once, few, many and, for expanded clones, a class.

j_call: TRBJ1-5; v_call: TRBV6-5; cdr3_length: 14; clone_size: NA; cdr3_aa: CASSCSRRRQPQHF
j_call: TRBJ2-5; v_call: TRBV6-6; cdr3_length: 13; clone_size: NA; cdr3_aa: CVSSGQCGETQYF
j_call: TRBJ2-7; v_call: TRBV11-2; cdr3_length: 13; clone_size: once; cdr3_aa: CASSFPAGYEYYF
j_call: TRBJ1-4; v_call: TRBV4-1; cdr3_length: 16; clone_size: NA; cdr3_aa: CASSLDIQGAFEKLFF
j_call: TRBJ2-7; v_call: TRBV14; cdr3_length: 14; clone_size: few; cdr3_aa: CASSQAGFSYEQYF
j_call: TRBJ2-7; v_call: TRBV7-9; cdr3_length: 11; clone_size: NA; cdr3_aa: CVSSLTYEQYF
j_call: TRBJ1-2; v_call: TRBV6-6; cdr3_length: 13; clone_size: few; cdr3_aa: CASSEYPGIGYTF
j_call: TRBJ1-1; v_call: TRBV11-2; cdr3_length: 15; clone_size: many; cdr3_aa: CASSLVGRANTEAFF
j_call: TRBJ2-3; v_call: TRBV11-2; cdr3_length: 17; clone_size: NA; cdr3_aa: CASGFKGLVGPQDTQYF
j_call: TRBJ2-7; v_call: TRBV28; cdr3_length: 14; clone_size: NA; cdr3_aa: CASSFGGSLGEQYF
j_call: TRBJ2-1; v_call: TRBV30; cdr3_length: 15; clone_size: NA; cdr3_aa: CAWSGQGSSYNEQFF
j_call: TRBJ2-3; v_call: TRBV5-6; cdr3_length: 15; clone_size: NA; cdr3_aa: CASSPTSAGTDTQYF
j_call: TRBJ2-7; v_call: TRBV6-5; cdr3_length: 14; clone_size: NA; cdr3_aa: CARSSMTGAYEQYF
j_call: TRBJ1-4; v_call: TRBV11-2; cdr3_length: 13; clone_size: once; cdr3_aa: CVSNFRLREKLFF
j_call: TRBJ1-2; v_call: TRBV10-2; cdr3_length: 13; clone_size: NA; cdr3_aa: CASRDGGRSGYTF
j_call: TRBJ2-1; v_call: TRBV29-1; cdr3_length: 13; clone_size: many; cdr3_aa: CSGGTGVLDEQFF